Below are 5 T cell receptor beta chains sequenced from a single sample in a study of CD8 T cells in ankylosing spondylitis. One entry per CDR3 protein results from TCRdb running MiXCR on the 5' RACE reads. The sample consists of some 140,000 distinct CDR3 sequences, 7% to 9% of them appearing once. Sequencing was done on a sample of synovial fluid, either unsorted or a sorted T cell fraction (not recorded which). These receptors were collected from a male donor with ankylosing spondylitis.

This clonotype came up once. The gene calls are TRBV18 and TRBJ1-1; 8 bases are a match to TRBD1. Trimming removed 5 bases from V and 7 bases from J; junction bases left unmatched: 9. CDR1 is KGHSH, CDR2 LQKENI, per germline. The CDR3 contains 14 residues. This CDR3 reads CASSAQGAGDEAFF. The CDR3 nucleotides are TGTGCCAGCTCAGCCCAGGGGGCCGGGGATGAAGCTTTCTTT.

This clonotype was seen many times. This chain uses TRBV7-6 with TRBJ1-1; D gene ambiguous. V dropped 5 bases and J dropped 5 bases, with 12 bases sitting between them. Germline lookup yields CDR1 SGHVS and CDR2 FNYEAQ. This CDR3 has 13 residues. CDR3 nucleotides: TGTGCCAGCAGCCCGAGGTGGGGAACTGAAGCTTTCTTT. Translating it yields CASSPRWGTEAFF.

This clonotype has ten or more counts. The chain couples TRBV12-3 or TRBV12-4 to TRBJ2-1; 14 bases map to TRBD2. The CDR3 loop spans 20 amino acids. The junction had 14 bases not matched to a gene; V was cut back by 3 bases and J by 4 bases. The CDR3 nucleotides are TGTGCCAGCAGTTTCTTTTTATTTAGGACTAGCGGGGGGCAATACAATGAGCAGTTCTTC. It is translated as CASSFFLFRTSGGQYNEQFF.

The gene calls are TRBV11-2 and TRBJ2-2, with D maybe TRBD1 (7 bases). The CDR3 has 18 residues. Trimming shortened V by 4 bases and J by 6 bases, and 24 bases separated the two germline ends. Germline V gene sequence: CDR1 SGHAT, CDR2 FQNNGV. CDR3 loop: CASSSGGYRASTPGELFF. The CDR3 bases are TGTGCCAGCAGCTCAGGGGGGTACAGGGCCTCTACCCCCGGGGAGCTGTTTTTT.

This clonotype was seen repeatedly, ten times or more. V and J are TRBV10-2 and TRBJ2-4, with 8 nucleotides matching TRBD2. Germline V CDR1 and CDR2: WSHSY, SAAADI. The CDR3 runs to 16 residues. V was pared by 8 bases and J by 0 bases, with 9 bases of the junction left unmatched. The CDR3 spells CASGNGGALAKNIQYF. Here the CDR3 DNA reads TGCGCCAGCGGCAACGGGGGGGCGCTAGCCAAAAACATTCAGTACTTC.